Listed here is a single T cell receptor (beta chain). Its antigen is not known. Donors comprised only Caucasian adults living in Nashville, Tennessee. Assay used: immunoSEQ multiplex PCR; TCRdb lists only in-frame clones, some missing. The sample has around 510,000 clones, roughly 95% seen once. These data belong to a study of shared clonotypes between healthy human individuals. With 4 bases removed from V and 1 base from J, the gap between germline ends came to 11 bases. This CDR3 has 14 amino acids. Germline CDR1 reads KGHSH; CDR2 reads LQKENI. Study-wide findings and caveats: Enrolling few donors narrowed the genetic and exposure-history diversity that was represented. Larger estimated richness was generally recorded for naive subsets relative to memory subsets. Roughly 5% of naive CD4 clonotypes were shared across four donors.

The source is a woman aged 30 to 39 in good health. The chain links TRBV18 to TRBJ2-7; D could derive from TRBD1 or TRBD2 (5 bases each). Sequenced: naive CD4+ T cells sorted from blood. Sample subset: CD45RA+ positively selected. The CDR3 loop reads CASSLGEPSYEQYF. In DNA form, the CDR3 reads TGTGCCAGCTCACTAGGGGAGCCTTCCTACGAGCAGTACTTC.